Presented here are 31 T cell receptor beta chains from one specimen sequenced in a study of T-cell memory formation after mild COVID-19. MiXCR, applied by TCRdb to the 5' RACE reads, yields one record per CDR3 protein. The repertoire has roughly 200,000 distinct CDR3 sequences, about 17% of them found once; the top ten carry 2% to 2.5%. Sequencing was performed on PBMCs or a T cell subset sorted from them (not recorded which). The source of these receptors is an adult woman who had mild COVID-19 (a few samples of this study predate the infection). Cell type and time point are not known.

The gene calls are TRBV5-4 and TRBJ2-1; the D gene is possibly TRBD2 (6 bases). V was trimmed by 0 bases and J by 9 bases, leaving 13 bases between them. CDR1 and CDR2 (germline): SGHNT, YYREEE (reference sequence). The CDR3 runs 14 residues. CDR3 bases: TGTGCCAGCAGCTTGGTCCTGGGAGGATCTGAGCAGTTCTTC. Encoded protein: CASSLVLGGSEQFF.

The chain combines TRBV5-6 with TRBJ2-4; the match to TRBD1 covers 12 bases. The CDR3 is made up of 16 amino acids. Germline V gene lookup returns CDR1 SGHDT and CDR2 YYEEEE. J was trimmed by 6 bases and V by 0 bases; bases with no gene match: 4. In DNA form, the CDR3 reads TGTGCCAGCAGCTTGGTGGGACAGGGGGCAGGAAACATTCAGTACTTC. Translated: CASSLVGQGAGNIQYF.

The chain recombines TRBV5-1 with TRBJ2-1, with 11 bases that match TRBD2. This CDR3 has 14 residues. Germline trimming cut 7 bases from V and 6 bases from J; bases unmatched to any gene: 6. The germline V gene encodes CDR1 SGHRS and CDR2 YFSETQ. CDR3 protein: CASGISGGANEQFF. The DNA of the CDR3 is TGCGCCAGCGGGATTAGCGGGGGGGCCAATGAGCAGTTCTTC.

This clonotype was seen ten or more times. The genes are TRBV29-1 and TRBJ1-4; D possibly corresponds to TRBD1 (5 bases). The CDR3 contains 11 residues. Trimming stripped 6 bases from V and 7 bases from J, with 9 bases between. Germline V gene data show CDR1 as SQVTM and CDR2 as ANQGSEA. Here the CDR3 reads CSVKQGEKLFF. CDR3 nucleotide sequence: TGCAGCGTCAAGCAGGGTGAAAAACTGTTTTTT.

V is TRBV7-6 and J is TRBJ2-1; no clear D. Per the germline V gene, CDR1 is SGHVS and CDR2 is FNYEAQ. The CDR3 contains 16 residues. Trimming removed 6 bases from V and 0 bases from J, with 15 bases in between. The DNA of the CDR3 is TGTGCCAGCAGTCCCCTTGTGTACGGCTCCTACAATGAGCAGTTCTTC. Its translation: CASSPLVYGSYNEQFF.

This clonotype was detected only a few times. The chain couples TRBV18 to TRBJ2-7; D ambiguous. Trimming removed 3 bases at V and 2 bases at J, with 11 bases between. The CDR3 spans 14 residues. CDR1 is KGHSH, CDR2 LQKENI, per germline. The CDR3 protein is CASSPSIAAYEQYF. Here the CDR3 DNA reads TGTGCCAGCTCACCCTCGATAGCAGCCTACGAGCAGTACTTC.

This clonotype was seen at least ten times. The CDR3 coding sequence is TGTGCCAGCAAAGGGGCAGACACTAGCACAGATACGCAGTATTTT. It yields the protein CASKGADTSTDTQYF. The V and J genes are TRBV2 and TRBJ2-3; possible D gene TRBD1, 5 bases. CDR1 and CDR2 from the germline V gene are SNHLY and FYNNEI. There are 15 residues in the CDR3. Trimming stripped 7 bases from V and 0 bases from J, with 14 bases between. Full variable domain (outside the CDR3, taken from reference TRBV2 and TRBJ2-3): EPEVTQTPSHQVTQMGQEVILRCVPISNHLYFYWYRQILGQKVEFLVSFYNNEISEKSEIFDDQFSVERPDGSNFTLKIRSTKLEDSAMYFCASKGADTSTDTQYFGPGTRLTVL.

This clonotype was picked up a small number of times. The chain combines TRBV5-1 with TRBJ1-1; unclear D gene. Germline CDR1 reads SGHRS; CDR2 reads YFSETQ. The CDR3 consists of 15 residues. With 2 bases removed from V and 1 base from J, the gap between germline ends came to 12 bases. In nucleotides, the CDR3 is TGCGCCAGCAGCTTAACGGTTTTAGGGAACACTGAAGCTTTCTTT. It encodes CASSLTVLGNTEAFF. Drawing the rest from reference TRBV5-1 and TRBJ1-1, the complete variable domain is KAGVTQTPRYLIKTRGQQVTLSCSPISGHRSVSWYQQTPGQGLQFLFEYFSETQRNKGNFPGRFSGRQFSNSRSEMNVSTLELGDSALYLCASSLTVLGNTEAFFGQGTRLTVV.

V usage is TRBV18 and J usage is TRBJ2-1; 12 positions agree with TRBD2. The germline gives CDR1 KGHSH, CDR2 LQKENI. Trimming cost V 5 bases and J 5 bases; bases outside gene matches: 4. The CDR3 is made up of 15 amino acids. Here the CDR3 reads CASSEGLAGNNEQFF. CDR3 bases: TGTGCCAGCTCAGAGGGACTAGCGGGCAACAATGAGCAGTTCTTC.

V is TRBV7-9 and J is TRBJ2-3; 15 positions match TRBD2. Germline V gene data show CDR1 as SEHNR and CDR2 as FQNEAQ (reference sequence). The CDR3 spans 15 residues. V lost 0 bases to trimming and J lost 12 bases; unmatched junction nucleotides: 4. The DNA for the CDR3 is TGTGCCAGCAGCTTAGCCGGGACTAGCGGGGGGCCTCAGTATTTT. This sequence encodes CASSLAGTSGGPQYF.

DNA for the CDR3: TGTGCCAGCAGTGGGGTAGCACCGTTCTTC. Its protein is CASSGVAPFF. This chain joins TRBV6-1 and TRBJ2-1; D gene unclear. Trimming cost V 4 bases and J 15 bases, with 10 bases left between them. The CDR3 loop spans 10 amino acids. Germline V gives CDR1 MNHNS, CDR2 SASEGT.

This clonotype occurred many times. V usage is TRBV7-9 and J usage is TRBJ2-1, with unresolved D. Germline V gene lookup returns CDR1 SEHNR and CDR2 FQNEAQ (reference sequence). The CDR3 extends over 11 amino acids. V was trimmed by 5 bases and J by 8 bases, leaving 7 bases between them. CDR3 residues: CASSLYDEQFF. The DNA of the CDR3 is TGTGCCAGCAGCCTGTACGATGAGCAGTTCTTC.

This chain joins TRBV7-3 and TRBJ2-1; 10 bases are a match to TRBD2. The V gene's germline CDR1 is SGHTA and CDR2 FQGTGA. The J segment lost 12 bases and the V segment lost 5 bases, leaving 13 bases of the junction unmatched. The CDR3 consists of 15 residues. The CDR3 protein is CASSRGGSGRLAQFF. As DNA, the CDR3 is TGTGCCAGCAGCCGGGGGGGTAGCGGGAGGCTGGCGCAGTTCTTC. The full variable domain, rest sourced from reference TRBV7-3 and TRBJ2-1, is GAGVSQTPSNKVTEKGKYVELRCDPISGHTALYWYRQSLGQGPEFLIYFQGTGAADDSGLPNDRFFAVRPEGSVSTLKIQRTERGDSAVYLCASSRGGSGRLAQFFGPGTRLTVL.

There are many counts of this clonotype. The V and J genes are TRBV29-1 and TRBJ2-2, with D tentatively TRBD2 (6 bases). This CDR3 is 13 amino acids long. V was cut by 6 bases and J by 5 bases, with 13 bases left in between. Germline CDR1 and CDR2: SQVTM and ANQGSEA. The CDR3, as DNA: TGCAGCGTCGGAGGGGTTGGGACCGGGGAGCTGTTTTTT. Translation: CSVGGVGTGELFF.

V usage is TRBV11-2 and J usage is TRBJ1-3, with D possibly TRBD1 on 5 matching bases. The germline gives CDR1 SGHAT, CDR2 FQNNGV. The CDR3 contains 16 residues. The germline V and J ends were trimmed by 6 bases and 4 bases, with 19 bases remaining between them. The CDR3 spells CASSSIQGPGGNTIYF. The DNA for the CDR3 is TGTGCCAGCAGTTCGATTCAGGGACCCGGAGGAAACACCATATATTTT.

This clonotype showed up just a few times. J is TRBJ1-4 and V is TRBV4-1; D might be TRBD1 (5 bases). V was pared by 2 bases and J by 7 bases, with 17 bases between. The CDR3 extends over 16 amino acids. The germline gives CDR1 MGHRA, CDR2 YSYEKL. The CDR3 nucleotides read TGCGCCAGCAGCCAATTCAGGGAGGGGAAGGGTGAAAAACTGTTTTTT. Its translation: CASSQFREGKGEKLFF.

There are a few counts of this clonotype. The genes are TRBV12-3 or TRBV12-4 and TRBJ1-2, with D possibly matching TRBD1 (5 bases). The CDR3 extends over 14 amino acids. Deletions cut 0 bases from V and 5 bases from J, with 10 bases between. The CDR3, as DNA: TGTGCCAGCAGTTTAGCGACAGAAGGGTATGGCTACACCTTC. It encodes CASSLATEGYGYTF.

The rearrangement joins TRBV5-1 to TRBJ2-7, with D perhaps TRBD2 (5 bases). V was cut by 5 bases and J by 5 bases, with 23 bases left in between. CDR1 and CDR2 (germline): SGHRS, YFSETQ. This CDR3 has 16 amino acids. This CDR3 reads CASRYSGIAPGNEQYF. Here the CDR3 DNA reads TGCGCCAGCAGGTATTCGGGGATAGCCCCGGGGAACGAGCAGTACTTC.

CDR3 sequence reads: CASSSGAGPIWGNTIYF. The CDR3 coding sequence is TGTGCCAGCAGCTCCGGGGCGGGCCCAATCTGGGGTAACACCATATATTTT. The rearrangement uses TRBV7-8 and TRBJ1-3; maybe TRBD1 (5 bases). Trimming took 4 bases from V and 7 from J, leaving 23 bases between them. The CDR3 has 17 amino acids. The germline gives CDR1 SGHVS, CDR2 FQNEAQ.

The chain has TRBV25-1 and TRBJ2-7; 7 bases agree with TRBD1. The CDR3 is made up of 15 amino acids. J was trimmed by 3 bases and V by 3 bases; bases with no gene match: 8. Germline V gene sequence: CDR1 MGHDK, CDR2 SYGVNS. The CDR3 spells CASSDKRTGGYEQYF. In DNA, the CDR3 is TGTGCCAGCAGTGATAAACGGACAGGCGGCTACGAGCAGTACTTC.

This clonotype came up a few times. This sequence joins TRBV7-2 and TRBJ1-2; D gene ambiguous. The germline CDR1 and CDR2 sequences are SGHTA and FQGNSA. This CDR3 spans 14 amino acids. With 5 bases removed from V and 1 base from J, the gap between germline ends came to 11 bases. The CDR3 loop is CASSRAGGNYGYTF. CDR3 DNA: TGTGCCAGCAGCCGAGCGGGCGGTAACTATGGCTACACCTTC.

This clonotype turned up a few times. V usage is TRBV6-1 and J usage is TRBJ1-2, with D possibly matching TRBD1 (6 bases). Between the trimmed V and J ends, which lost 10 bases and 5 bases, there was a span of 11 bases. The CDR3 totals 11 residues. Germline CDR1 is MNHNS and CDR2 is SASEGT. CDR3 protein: CATQGRYGYTF. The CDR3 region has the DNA TGTGCCACCCAGGGGAGATATGGCTACACCTTC.

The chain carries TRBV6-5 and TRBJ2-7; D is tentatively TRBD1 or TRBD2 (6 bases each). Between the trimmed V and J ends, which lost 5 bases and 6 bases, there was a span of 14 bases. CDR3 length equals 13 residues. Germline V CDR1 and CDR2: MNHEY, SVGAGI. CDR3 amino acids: CASSASRGGEQYF. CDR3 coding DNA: TGTGCCAGCAGTGCATCCAGGGGAGGCGAGCAGTACTTC.

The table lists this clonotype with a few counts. The CDR3 loop is CASSLVGQLTAFF. The CDR3 bases are TGCGCCAGCAGCTTGGTAGGGCAGTTGACAGCTTTCTTT. This chain joins TRBV5-1 and TRBJ1-1; D is unresolved. Trimming cost V 0 bases and J 10 bases, with 13 bases left between them. CDR3 size: 13 residues. Germline CDR1 SGHRS, CDR2 YFSETQ.

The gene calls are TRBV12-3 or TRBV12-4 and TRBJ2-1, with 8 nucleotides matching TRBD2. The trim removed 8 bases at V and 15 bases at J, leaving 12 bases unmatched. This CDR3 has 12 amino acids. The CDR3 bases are TGTGCCAGCCGGACTAGCAGCCATTCTCTGTTCTTC. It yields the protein CASRTSSHSLFF.

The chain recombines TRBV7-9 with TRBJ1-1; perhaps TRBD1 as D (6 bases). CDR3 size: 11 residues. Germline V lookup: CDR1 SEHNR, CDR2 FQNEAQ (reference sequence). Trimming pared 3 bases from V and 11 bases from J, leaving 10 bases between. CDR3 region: CASSFGQNAFF. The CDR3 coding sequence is TGTGCCAGCAGCTTCGGACAGAACGCTTTCTTT. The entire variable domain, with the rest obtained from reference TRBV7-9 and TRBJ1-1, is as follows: DTGVSQNPRHKITKRGQNVTFRCDPISEHNRLYWYRQTLGQGPEFLTYFQNEAQLEKSRLLSDRFSAERPKGSFSTLEIQRTEQGDSAMYLCASSFGQNAFFGQGTRLTVV.

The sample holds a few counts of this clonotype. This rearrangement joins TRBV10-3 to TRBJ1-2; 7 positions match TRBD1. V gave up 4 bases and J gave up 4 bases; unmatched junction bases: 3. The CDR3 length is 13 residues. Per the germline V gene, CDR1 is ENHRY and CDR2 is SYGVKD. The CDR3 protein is CAISGGTVYGYTF. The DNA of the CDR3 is TGTGCCATCAGTGGCGGGACAGTCTATGGCTACACCTTC.

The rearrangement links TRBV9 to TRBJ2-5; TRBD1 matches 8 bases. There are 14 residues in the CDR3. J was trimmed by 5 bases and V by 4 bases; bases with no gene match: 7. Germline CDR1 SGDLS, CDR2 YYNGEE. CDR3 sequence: CASSPRTGRETQYF. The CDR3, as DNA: TGTGCCAGCAGCCCCCGGACAGGGAGGGAGACCCAGTACTTC.

The CDR3 sequence is CASSPSGGLNTEAFF. In DNA, the CDR3 is TGTGCCAGCTCACCTTCTGGGGGGCTGAACACTGAAGCTTTCTTT. This sequence joins TRBV18 and TRBJ1-1; D may be TRBD1 (6 bases). The CDR3 length is 15 residues. Trimming removed 3 bases at V and 0 bases at J, with 11 bases between. Germline CDR1 is KGHSH and CDR2 is LQKENI.

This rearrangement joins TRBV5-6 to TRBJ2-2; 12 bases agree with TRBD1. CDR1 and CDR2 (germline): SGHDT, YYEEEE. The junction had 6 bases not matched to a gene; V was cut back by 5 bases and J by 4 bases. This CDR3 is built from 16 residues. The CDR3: CASSYRDRGLTGELFF. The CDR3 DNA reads TGTGCCAGCAGTTACCGGGACAGGGGGCTCACCGGGGAGCTGTTTTTT.

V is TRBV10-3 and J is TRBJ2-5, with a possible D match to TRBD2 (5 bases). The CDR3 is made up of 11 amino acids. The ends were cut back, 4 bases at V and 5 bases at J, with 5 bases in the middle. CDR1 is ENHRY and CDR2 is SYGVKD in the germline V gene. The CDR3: CAISAGETQYF. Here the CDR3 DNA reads TGTGCCATCAGTGCGGGGGAGACCCAGTACTTC.